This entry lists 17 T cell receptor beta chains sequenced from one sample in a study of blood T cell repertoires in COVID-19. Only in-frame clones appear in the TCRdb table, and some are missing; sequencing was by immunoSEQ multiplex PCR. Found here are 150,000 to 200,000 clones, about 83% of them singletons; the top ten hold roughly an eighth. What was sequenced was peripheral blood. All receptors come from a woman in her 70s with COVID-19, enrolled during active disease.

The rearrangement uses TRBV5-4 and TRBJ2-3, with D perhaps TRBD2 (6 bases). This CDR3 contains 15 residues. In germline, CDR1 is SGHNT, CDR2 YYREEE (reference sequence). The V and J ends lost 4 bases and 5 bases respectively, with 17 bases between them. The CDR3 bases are TGTGCCAGCAGCCCGGGTTCGGGAGTTTTAGATACGCAGTATTTT. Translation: CASSPGSGVLDTQYF.

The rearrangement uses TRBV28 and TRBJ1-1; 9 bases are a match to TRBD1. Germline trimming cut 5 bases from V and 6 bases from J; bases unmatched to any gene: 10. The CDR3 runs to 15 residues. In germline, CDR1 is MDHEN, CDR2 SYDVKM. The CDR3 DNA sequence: TGTGCCAGCAGTGAATACAGGGGGCGGCAGGCTGAAGCTTTCTTT. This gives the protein CASSEYRGRQAEAFF.

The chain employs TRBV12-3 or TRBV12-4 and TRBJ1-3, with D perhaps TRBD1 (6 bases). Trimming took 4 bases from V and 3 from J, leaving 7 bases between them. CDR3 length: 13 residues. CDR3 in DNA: TGTGCCAGCAGTTCCAGGGGTGGAAACACCATATATTTT. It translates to CASSSRGGNTIYF.

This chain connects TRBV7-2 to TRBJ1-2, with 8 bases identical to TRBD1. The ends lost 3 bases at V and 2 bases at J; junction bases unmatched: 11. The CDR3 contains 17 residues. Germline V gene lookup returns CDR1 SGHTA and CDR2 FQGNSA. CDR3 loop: CASSLTGEGFNNYGYTF. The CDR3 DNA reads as TGTGCCAGCAGCTTGACAGGGGAAGGCTTTAACAACTATGGCTACACCTTC.

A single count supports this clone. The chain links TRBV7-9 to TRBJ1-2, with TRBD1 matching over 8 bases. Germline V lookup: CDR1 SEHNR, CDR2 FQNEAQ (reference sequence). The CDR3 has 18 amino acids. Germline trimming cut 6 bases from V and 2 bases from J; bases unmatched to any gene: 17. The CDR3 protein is CASSLTGPGTGFNYGYTF. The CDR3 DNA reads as TGTGCCAGCAGTCTCACTGGGCCCGGGACAGGCTTCAACTATGGCTACACCTTC.

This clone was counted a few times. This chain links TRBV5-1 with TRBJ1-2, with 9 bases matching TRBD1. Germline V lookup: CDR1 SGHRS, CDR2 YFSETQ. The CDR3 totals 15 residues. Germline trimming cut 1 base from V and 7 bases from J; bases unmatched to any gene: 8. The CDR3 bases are TGCGCCAGCAGCTTGAAGGGACAGGGAAAGGGTGGCTACACCTTC. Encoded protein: CASSLKGQGKGGYTF.

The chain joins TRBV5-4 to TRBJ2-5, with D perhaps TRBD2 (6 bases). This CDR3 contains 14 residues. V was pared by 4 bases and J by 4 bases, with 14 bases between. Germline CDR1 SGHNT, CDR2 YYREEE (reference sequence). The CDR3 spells CASSAEGPVETQYF. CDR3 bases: TGTGCCAGCAGCGCGGAGGGCCCGGTAGAGACCCAGTACTTC.

The CDR3 region is CASSLQPSTDTQYF. The CDR3 nucleotides read TGCGCCAGCAGCTTACAACCTAGCACAGATACGCAGTATTTT. The chain joins TRBV5-1 to TRBJ2-3; D remains unclear. With 2 bases removed from V and 0 bases from J, the gap between germline ends came to 7 bases. The CDR3 length is 14 residues. The germline gives CDR1 SGHRS, CDR2 YFSETQ.

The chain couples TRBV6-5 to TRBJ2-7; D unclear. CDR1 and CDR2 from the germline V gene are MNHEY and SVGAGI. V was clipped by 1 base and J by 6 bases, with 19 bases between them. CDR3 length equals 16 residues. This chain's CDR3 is CASSYLGQPPSLEQYF. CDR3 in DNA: TGTGCCAGCAGTTACTTGGGCCAGCCGCCTTCTCTCGAGCAGTACTTC.

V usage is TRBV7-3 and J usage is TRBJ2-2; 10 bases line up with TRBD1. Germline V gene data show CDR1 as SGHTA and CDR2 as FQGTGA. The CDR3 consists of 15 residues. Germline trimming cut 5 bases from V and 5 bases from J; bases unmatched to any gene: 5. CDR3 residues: CASSRQGALTGELFF. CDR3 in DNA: TGTGCCAGCAGCAGACAGGGGGCGCTTACCGGGGAGCTGTTTTTT.

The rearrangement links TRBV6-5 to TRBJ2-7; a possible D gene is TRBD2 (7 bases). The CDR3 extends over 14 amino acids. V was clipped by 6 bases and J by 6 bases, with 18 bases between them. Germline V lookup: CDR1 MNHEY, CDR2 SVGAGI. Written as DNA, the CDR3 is TGTGCCAGCAGCCGACAGGCGGGGGCCTTCGAGCAGTACTTC. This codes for CASSRQAGAFEQYF.

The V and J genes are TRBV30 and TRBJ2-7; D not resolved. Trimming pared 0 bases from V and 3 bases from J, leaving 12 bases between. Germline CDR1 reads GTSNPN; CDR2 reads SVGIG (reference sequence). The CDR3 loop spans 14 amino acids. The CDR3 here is CAWSVPQAHYEQYF. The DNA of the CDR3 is TGTGCCTGGAGTGTACCGCAGGCTCACTACGAGCAGTACTTC.

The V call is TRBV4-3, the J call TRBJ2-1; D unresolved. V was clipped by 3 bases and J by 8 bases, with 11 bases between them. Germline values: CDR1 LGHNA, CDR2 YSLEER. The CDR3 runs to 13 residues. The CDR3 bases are TGCGCCAGCAGCCAGGCTAGGATTGATGAGCAGTTCTTC. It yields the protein CASSQARIDEQFF.

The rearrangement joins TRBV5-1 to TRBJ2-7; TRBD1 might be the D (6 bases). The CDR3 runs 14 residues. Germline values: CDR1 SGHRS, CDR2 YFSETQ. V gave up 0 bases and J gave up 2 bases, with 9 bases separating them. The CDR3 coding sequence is TGCGCCAGCAGCTTGGTGGGGGCTCCCTACGAGCAGTACTTC. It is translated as CASSLVGAPYEQYF.

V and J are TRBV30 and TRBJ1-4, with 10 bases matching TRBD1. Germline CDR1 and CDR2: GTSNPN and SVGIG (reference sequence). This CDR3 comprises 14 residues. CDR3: CALLRGQGGEKLFF. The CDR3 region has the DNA TGTGCGCTCCTCCGAGGACAGGGGGGTGAAAAACTGTTTTTT.

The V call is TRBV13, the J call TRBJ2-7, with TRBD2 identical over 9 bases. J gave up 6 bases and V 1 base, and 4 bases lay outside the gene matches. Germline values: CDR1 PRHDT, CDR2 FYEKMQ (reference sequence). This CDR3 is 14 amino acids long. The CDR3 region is CASSLASGTGEQYF. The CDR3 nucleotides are TGTGCCAGCAGCTTAGCTAGCGGGACTGGCGAGCAGTACTTC.

DNA of the CDR3: TGTGCCAGTAGTATAGTGGGGGAGGCAGACACTGAAGCTTTCTTT. Translation: CASSIVGEADTEAFF. The J gene is TRBJ1-1, the V gene TRBV19, with TRBD1 as a possible D gene (5 bases). Germline V gives CDR1 LNHDA, CDR2 SQIVND (reference sequence). The CDR3 consists of 15 residues. V lost 1 base and J lost 3, with 12 bases in between. Looking up the rest from reference TRBV19 and TRBJ1-1 gives the full variable domain: DGGITQSPKYLFRKEGQNVTLSCEQNLNHDAMYWYRQDPGQGLRLIYYSQIVNDFQKGDIAEGYSVSREKKESFPLTVTSAQKNPTAFYLCASSIVGEADTEAFFGQGTRLTVV.